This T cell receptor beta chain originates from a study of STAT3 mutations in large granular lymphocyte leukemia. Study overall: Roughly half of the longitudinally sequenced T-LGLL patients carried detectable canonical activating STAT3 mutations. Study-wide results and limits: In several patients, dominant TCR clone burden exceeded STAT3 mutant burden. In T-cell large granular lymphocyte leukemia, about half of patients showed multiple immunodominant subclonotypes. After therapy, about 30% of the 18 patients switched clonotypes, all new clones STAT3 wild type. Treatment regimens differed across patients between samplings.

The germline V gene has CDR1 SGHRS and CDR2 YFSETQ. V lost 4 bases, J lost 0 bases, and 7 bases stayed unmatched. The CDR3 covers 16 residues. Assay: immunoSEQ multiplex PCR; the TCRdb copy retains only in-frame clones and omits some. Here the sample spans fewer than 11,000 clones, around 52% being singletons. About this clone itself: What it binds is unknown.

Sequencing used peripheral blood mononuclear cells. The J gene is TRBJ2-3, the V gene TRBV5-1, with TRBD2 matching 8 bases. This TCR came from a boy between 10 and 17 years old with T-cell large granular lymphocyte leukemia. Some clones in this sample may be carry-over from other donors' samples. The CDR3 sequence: CASSLVAGRSTDTQYF. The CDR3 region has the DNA TGCGCCAGCAGCCTGGTAGCGGGGCGGAGCACAGATACGCAGTATTTT.